This TCR beta chain was observed in a study of graft-versus-host responses after intestinal transplantation. Background on the study: Induction using anti-thymocyte globulin, followed by tacrolimus and steroids for 2 to 4 years, was given to all recipients.

Points on this clone: Its antigen is unknown.

General observations from the study: Individuals carrying graft-donor T cell macrochimerism showed high graft-versus-host to host-versus-graft clonal ratios in allografts. GvH clones were identified in recipient marrow, with some first appearing in ileum or blood.

V lost 2 bases and J 0 bases, leaving 13 bases between the germline ends. The CDR3 has 16 amino acids. CDR1 is LNHNV, CDR2 YYDKDF, per germline (reference sequence). This table comes from immunoSEQ multiplex PCR, and its TCRdb copy is limited to in-frame clones, with some not included. The repertoire has 80,000 to 90,000 clones, roughly 90% of them found once; the top ten carry less than 0.4%. This clonotype originated in a human donor who received an intestinal transplant. The sequences come from unstimulated CD4+ T cells sorted from spleen or lymph node cells, collected before intestinal transplant. The chain employs TRBV15 and TRBJ1-1, with D tentatively TRBD1 (6 bases). The CDR3 DNA is TGTGCCACCAGCAGATTGGACAGCATTATGAACACTGAAGCTTTCTTT. Its translation is CATSRLDSIMNTEAFF.